These 26 T cell receptor beta chains originate from one sample sequenced in a study of vaccination effects on CD4 cells after COVID-19. These receptors have no known antigen. The table came from immunoSEQ multiplex PCR; TCRdb's copy has only in-frame clones and leaves some out. The sample lists tens of thousands of clones; roughly 80% were seen once. CD4+ T cells specific for antigen were expanded with viral peptide pools by the ViraFEST assay before sequencing. CD4+ T cell isolation took place after approximately 11 days of culture. The sample here was CD4+ T cells from PBMCs cultured with HCoV-229E spike peptides, taken before COVID-19 vaccination. Receptors originate from a human donor who received a COVID-19 vaccine.

The chain is built from TRBV6-2 or TRBV6-3 and TRBJ2-1; 10 positions match TRBD1. The CDR3 has 15 amino acids. Germline V gene sequence: CDR1 MNHEY, CDR2 SVGEGT. With V trimmed by 5 bases and J by 7 bases, 8 bases remained unmatched. DNA of the CDR3: TGTGCCAGCAGTCTTCCGGGACAGGGGAAAAATGAGCAGTTCTTC. This encodes CASSLPGQGKNEQFF.

This sequence joins TRBV5-4 and TRBJ1-2; tentative D call: TRBD1 (5 bases). Germline V CDR1 and CDR2: SGHNT, YYREEE (reference sequence). The CDR3 has 13 residues. V lost 4 bases and J 5 bases, leaving 12 bases between the germline ends. The CDR3 DNA sequence: TGTGCCAGCAGCCCTGGACACTTTTATGGCTACACCTTC. It codes for CASSPGHFYGYTF. Drawing the rest from reference TRBV5-4 and TRBJ1-2, the complete variable domain is ETGVTQSPTHLIKTRGQQVTLRCSSQSGHNTVSWYQQALGQGPQFIFQYYREEENGRGNFPPRFSGLQFPNYSSELNVNALELDDSALYLCASSPGHFYGYTFGSGTRLTVV.

The chain uses TRBV14 and TRBJ2-5, with D hard to call. This CDR3 comprises 13 residues. Germline lookup yields CDR1 SGHDN and CDR2 FVKESK. Trimming left V 2 bases short and J 2 bases short, with 6 bases between. CDR3 DNA sequence: TGTGCCAGCAGCCAAAACTTACAAGAGACCCAGTACTTC. Protein: CASSQNLQETQYF.

This clone was recorded a few times. The rearrangement joins TRBV6-5 to TRBJ1-2; tentatively, D is TRBD1 (6 bases). The CDR3 is 14 amino acids. V lost 4 bases, J lost 10 bases, and 19 bases lay in between. Per the germline V gene, CDR1 is MNHEY and CDR2 is SVGAGI. CDR3 residues: CASSSRDRTVSYTF. The CDR3 bases are TGTGCCAGCAGTTCCCGAGACAGGACAGTTTCCTACACCTTC.

The chain combines TRBV4-2 with TRBJ2-7; no reliable D call. The CDR3 has 13 amino acids. V lost 0 bases and J lost 1, with 4 bases in between. From germline, CDR1 is LGHNA and CDR2 YNFKEQ. CDR3 coding DNA: TGTGCCAGCAGCCAAGACATTTCCTACGAGCAGTACGTC. Protein: CASSQDISYEQYV.

The rearrangement uses TRBV5-8 and TRBJ2-1, with TRBD2 as a possible D gene (6 bases). This CDR3 has 15 amino acids. Germline V gives CDR1 SGHTS, CDR2 YDEGEE. V dropped 4 bases and J dropped 4 bases, with 15 bases sitting between them. The CDR3 reads CASSRGGPAYNEQFF. In DNA, the CDR3 is TGTGCCAGCAGCCGAGGAGGGCCCGCTTACAATGAGCAGTTCTTC.

The rearrangement links TRBV6-5 to TRBJ2-2, with 7 bases matching TRBD1. In germline, CDR1 is MNHEY, CDR2 SVGAGI. Trimming at V came to 5 bases and at J to 0 bases, leaving 3 bases not matched to a gene. This CDR3 comprises 15 residues. CDR3 coding DNA: TGTGCCAGCAGTATGGACAGGTCGAACACCGGGGAGCTGTTTTTT. Protein product: CASSMDRSNTGELFF.

The gene calls are TRBV7-2 and TRBJ1-2, with no clear D. V was pared by 2 bases and J by 3 bases, with 10 bases between. The CDR3 runs to 14 residues. Germline V CDR1 and CDR2: SGHTA, FQGNSA. CDR3 in DNA: TGTGCCAGCAGCTTATTTCTCCAGGACTATGGCTACACCTTC. It specifies CASSLFLQDYGYTF.

The chain employs TRBV7-2 and TRBJ1-2; 7 bases agree with TRBD1. J lost 6 bases, V lost 3 bases, and 10 bases had no gene match. CDR3 length: 15 residues. Germline V gene sequence: CDR1 SGHTA, CDR2 FQGNSA. This CDR3 is CASSFRGQGVDGYTF. CDR3 bases: TGTGCCAGCAGCTTTCGGGGGCAGGGGGTCGATGGCTACACCTTC.

This chain connects TRBV18 to TRBJ1-6; D might be TRBD1 (5 bases). V was clipped by 6 bases and J by 8 bases, with 11 bases between them. CDR3 size: 13 residues. Germline lookup yields CDR1 KGHSH and CDR2 LQKENI. The CDR3 spells CASSPPGDSPLHF. DNA of the CDR3: TGTGCCAGCTCCCCCCCGGGGGATTCACCCCTCCACTTT.

The chain couples TRBV5-8 to TRBJ2-3; 15 bases map to TRBD2. The CDR3 runs 19 residues. Germline V gene data show CDR1 as SGHTS and CDR2 as YDEGEE. V was pared by 7 bases and J by 1 base, with 13 bases of the junction left unmatched. The CDR3 spells CASPDGLAGGLGGTDTQYF. The CDR3 nucleotides are TGTGCCAGCCCCGACGGACTAGCGGGGGGGCTCGGCGGCACAGATACGCAGTATTTT.

This clone was seen more than once but under ten times. The chain is built from TRBV10-2 and TRBJ1-1; D is possibly TRBD1 (6 bases). Trimming took 2 bases from V and 8 from J, leaving 6 bases between them. This CDR3 has 11 amino acids. Germline V gene data show CDR1 as WSHSY and CDR2 as SAAADI. The CDR3, as DNA: TGCGCCAGCAGTGAGGGGACAGAAGCTTTCTTT. It is translated as CASSEGTEAFF.

The chain couples TRBV2 to TRBJ2-7; no clear D. Germline-derived CDR1 and CDR2 are SNHLY and FYNNEI. The length of the CDR3 is 13 residues. V gave up 6 bases and J gave up 0 bases, with 9 bases separating them. The CDR3 spells CASRAASSYEQYV. CDR3 nucleotide sequence: TGTGCCAGCAGGGCGGCAAGCTCCTACGAGCAGTACGTC.

The chain couples TRBV2 to TRBJ1-3; D gene uncertain. The germline gives CDR1 SNHLY, CDR2 FYNNEI. The CDR3 loop spans 15 amino acids. V was shortened by 2 bases and J by 1 base, with 9 bases between the two germline ends. The DNA of the CDR3 is TGTGCCAGCAGTGAAATTATGGGGTCTGGAAACACCATATATTTT. It codes for CASSEIMGSGNTIYF.

The chain carries TRBV6-4 and TRBJ1-4, with 12 nucleotides matching TRBD1. V trimming: 0 bases; J trimming: 8 bases; junction bases outside the gene matches: 7. The CDR3 sequence is 17 residues long. Germline CDR1 reads MRHNA; CDR2 reads SNTAGT. CDR3 sequence (DNA): TGTGCCAGCAGTGACTCGGGACAGGGGGCGCAAGGAGAAAAACTGTTTTTT. Protein product: CASSDSGQGAQGEKLFF.

This clone has just a few counts. The chain combines TRBV5-5 with TRBJ1-5; no definite D call. There are 15 residues in the CDR3. Trimming stripped 2 bases from V and 0 bases from J, with 9 bases between. The V gene's germline CDR1 is SGHKS and CDR2 YYEKEE (reference sequence). The CDR3 DNA reads TGTGCCAGCAGCTTAGACCGGCTTAGCAATCAGCCCCAGCATTTT. Translating gives CASSLDRLSNQPQHF.

This clone was counted a few times. The chain uses TRBV5-1 and TRBJ1-2; 10 bases map to TRBD1. Germline lookup yields CDR1 SGHRS and CDR2 YFSETQ. CDR3 length: 15 residues. The J segment lost 4 bases and the V segment lost 0 bases, leaving 3 bases of the junction unmatched. Written as DNA, the CDR3 is TGCGCCAGCAGCTTGGGGGACAGGGGAGGCTATGGCTACACCTTC. As protein: CASSLGDRGGYGYTF. The full variable domain, with the rest looked up from reference TRBV5-1 and TRBJ1-2, is KAGVTQTPRYLIKTRGQQVTLSCSPISGHRSVSWYQQTPGQGLQFLFEYFSETQRNKGNFPGRFSGRQFSNSRSEMNVSTLELGDSALYLCASSLGDRGGYGYTFGSGTRLTVV.

This rearrangement joins TRBV19 to TRBJ1-1; no clear D. Trimming took off 3 bases at V and 3 bases at J, with 8 bases between the two ends. CDR3 length equals 13 residues. CDR1 and CDR2 (germline): LNHDA, SQIVND (reference sequence). CDR3 loop: CASSITQYTEAFF. The CDR3 coding sequence is TGTGCCAGTAGTATTACCCAATACACTGAAGCTTTCTTT.

V and J are TRBV9 and TRBJ2-1; no definite D call. The CDR3 sequence is 15 residues long. V lost 0 bases and J lost 0, with 7 bases in between. In germline, CDR1 is SGDLS, CDR2 YYNGEE. The CDR3, as DNA: TGTGCCAGCAGCGTAGTGTGGAGCTCCTACAATGAGCAGTTCTTC. It encodes CASSVVWSSYNEQFF.

The chain couples TRBV4-3 to TRBJ2-7, with 10 bases that match TRBD1. CDR3 size: 16 residues. J was trimmed by 5 bases and V by 1 base; bases with no gene match: 8. Germline V CDR1 and CDR2: LGHNA, YSLEER. In DNA form, the CDR3 reads TGCGCCAGCAGCCAAGGTCGCGCCGGGACAGGGGACGAGCAGTACGTC. Its translation is CASSQGRAGTGDEQYV.

The chain links TRBV7-2 to TRBJ1-5, with D perhaps matching TRBD1 (5 bases). There are 16 residues in the CDR3. The germline gives CDR1 SGHTA, CDR2 FQGNSA. V lost 3 bases, J lost 2 bases, and 14 bases lay in between. The CDR3 region has the DNA TGTGCCAGCAGCTTCTCTAGAGACAGTCGCAATCAGCCCCAGCATTTT. This sequence encodes CASSFSRDSRNQPQHF.

This chain links TRBV24-1 with TRBJ1-4; TRBD1 is a possible D gene (5 bases). Germline assignment: CDR1 KGHDR and CDR2 SFDVKD. The CDR3 contains 16 residues. V was shortened by 3 bases and J by 2 bases, with 12 bases between the two germline ends. CDR3 sequence reads: CATSDNRGSTNEKLFF. As DNA, the CDR3 is TGTGCCACCAGTGATAATAGGGGATCTACTAATGAAAAACTGTTTTTT.

This clone was counted only a few times. This sequence joins TRBV13 and TRBJ2-7; D perhaps matches TRBD1 (6 bases). The germline V and J ends were trimmed by 5 bases and 3 bases, with 8 bases remaining between them. Germline values: CDR1 PRHDT, CDR2 FYEKMQ (reference sequence). The CDR3 consists of 12 residues. CDR3 loop: CASSVTGYEQYV. CDR3 in DNA: TGTGCCAGCAGCGTGACAGGCTACGAGCAGTACGTC.

This clone was detected once. The chain joins TRBV9 to TRBJ2-3, with D perhaps given as TRBD1 or TRBD2 (5 bases each). Trimming took off 0 bases at V and 6 bases at J, with 14 bases between the two ends. CDR3 length equals 15 residues. The germline gives CDR1 SGDLS, CDR2 YYNGEE. CDR3 sequence reads: CASSVDVWGKDTQYF. CDR3 in DNA: TGTGCCAGCAGCGTAGATGTCTGGGGGAAGGATACGCAGTATTTT.

This clone was observed a single time. This chain joins TRBV28 and TRBJ2-7; D possibly corresponds to TRBD2 (7 bases). V was cut by 8 bases and J by 7 bases, with 18 bases left in between. Germline lookup yields CDR1 MDHEN and CDR2 SYDVKM. The CDR3 runs 13 residues. CDR3 in amino acids: CASSRGAFREQYV. The CDR3 nucleotides are TGTGCCAGCTCACGGGGGGCCTTCAGGGAGCAGTACGTC.

This clone was seen a single time. The chain combines TRBV6-1 with TRBJ1-2, with D possibly being TRBD1 (6 bases). Germline CDR1 is MNHNS and CDR2 is SASEGT. V lost 1 base and J lost 4, with 16 bases in between. This CDR3 region has 16 residues. The CDR3 reads CASSEGITGYGYGYTF. The CDR3 coding sequence is TGTGCCAGCAGTGAAGGTATTACAGGGTATGGCTATGGCTACACCTTC.